This TCR beta chain was documented in a study of shared clonotypes between healthy human individuals. TCRdb's table, derived via immunoSEQ multiplex PCR, lists solely in-frame clones and lacks some. The sample gives approximately 2.1 million clones, approximately 95% of which show up once; about 0.39% is in the top ten. This CDR3 comprises 17 residues. V lost 1 base to trimming and J lost 2 bases, with 18 bases between them. The germline gives CDR1 SGHNT, CDR2 YYREEE (reference sequence). The material sequenced was naive CD4+ T cells from PBMCs. Subset here: CD45RA+ positively selected. The TCR comes from a man aged 18 to 29 in good health. Some clones in this sample may be carry-over from other donors' samples. The genes are TRBV5-4 and TRBJ1-2, with D perhaps matching TRBD1 (5 bases). This CDR3 reads CASSLPGTISPNYGYTF. CDR3 DNA: TGTGCCAGCAGCTTGCCCGGGACTATTTCGCCAAACTATGGCTACACCTTC.